Sequencing of this TCR beta chain was carried out in a study of circulating tumor DNA in untreated peripheral T-cell lymphoma. Germline loops: CDR1 LNHNV, CDR2 YYDKDF (reference sequence). The V gene lost 0 bases and the J gene lost 9 bases, with 12 bases spanning the gap. CDR3 length: 15 residues. The assay was immunoSEQ multiplex PCR, and TCRdb's table has in-frame clones only and misses some. The table lists fewer than 8,000 clones, around 77% of them singletons. The V gene is TRBV15, the J gene TRBJ1-6; a possible D gene is TRBD1 (6 bases). Sequenced sample: tumor tissue. The sequence came from a human donor with peripheral T-cell lymphoma. CDR3 protein: CATSRDLGATSPLHF. In DNA, the CDR3 is TGTGCCACCAGCAGAGACCTGGGGGCTACTTCACCCCTCCACTTT.